One and the same sample provided the 21 T cell receptor beta chains below, sequenced in a study of cytomegalovirus exposure and HLA in healthy donors. Use of 60 Vbeta and 13 Jbeta primers characterized the PCR. Libraries were prepared by immunoSEQ multiplex PCR; TCRdb keeps only in-frame clonotypes and omits some of them. This listing includes 35,000 to 45,000 clones. The sequencing input was PBMCs. The receptors were sampled from a man aged 30 to 39 in good health and CMV-seronegative.

The rearrangement uses TRBV6-1 and TRBJ1-4; 12 bases are shared with TRBD1. The CDR3 consists of 15 residues. The germline CDR1 and CDR2 sequences are MNHNS and SASEGT. With V trimmed by 5 bases and J by 6 bases, 4 bases remained unmatched. The CDR3 region is CASSRDRGPDEKLFF. CDR3 coding DNA: TGTGCCAGCAGTCGGGACAGGGGGCCCGATGAAAAACTGTTTTTT.

The CDR3 bases are TGTGCCACCAGCAGAGATCATTGGGACAGAGCCTACGAGCAGTACTTC. Protein: CATSRDHWDRAYEQYF. The chain joins TRBV15 to TRBJ2-7, with 7 bases identical to TRBD1. Germline-derived CDR1 and CDR2 are LNHNV and YYDKDF (reference sequence). V trimming: 0 bases; J trimming: 2 bases; junction bases outside the gene matches: 7. The CDR3 sequence is 16 residues long.

This rearrangement joins TRBV6-1 to TRBJ2-7; TRBD1 is a possible D gene (5 bases). The CDR3 runs 13 residues. Per germline, CDR1 MNHNS and CDR2 SASEGT. The V end was cut by 6 bases, the J end by 4 bases, with 13 bases between. The CDR3 loop reads CASRSYDSYEQYF. CDR3 coding DNA: TGTGCCAGCAGATCCTACGACAGTTACGAGCAGTACTTC.

The V call is TRBV19, the J call TRBJ1-1, with a possible D match to TRBD1 (6 bases). The CDR3 is 14 amino acids. CDR1 is LNHDA and CDR2 is SQIVND in the germline V gene (reference sequence). V was trimmed by 3 bases and J by 2 bases, leaving 10 bases between them. The CDR3: CASSIGQINTEAFF. DNA for the CDR3: TGTGCCAGTAGTATTGGACAGATAAACACTGAAGCTTTCTTT.

The genes are TRBV27 and TRBJ2-7, with 7 bases that match TRBD1. The CDR3 covers 14 residues. V was clipped by 5 bases and J by 2 bases; unmatched bases: 6. From germline, CDR1 is MNHEY and CDR2 SMNVEV (reference sequence). CDR3 protein: CASSRSGTAYEQYF. The CDR3 nucleotides are TGTGCCAGCAGTCGTTCCGGGACAGCCTACGAGCAGTACTTC.

This chain joins TRBV29-1 and TRBJ2-7; 8 nucleotides align to TRBD2. Losses at the gene ends were 7 bases for V and 2 bases for J; bases not matched to a gene: 7. There are 13 residues in the CDR3. CDR1 and CDR2 from the germline V gene are SQVTM and ANQGSEA. DNA of the CDR3: TGCAGCGCTAAGAGCGGGGGCACCTACGAGCAGTACTTC. This sequence encodes CSAKSGGTYEQYF.

The chain has TRBV5-4 and TRBJ1-2, with 8 bases identical to TRBD1. Germline V gene sequence: CDR1 SGHNT, CDR2 YYREEE (reference sequence). After removal of 4 bases from V and 4 bases from J, the junction contained 6 bases not matched to a gene. This CDR3 has 14 amino acids. CDR3 in DNA: TGTGCCAGCAGCACCGCGGACAGGGCCTATGGCTACACCTTC. Its protein product is CASSTADRAYGYTF.

The chain recombines TRBV4-2 with TRBJ2-2, with D tentatively TRBD2 (5 bases). Germline values: CDR1 LGHNA, CDR2 YNFKEQ. The CDR3 runs to 13 residues. Trimming took off 7 bases at V and 6 bases at J, with 12 bases between the two ends. The CDR3 nucleotides read TGTGCCAGCAATACTAGATCCTCCGGGGAGCTGTTTTTT. The encoded protein is CASNTRSSGELFF.

The gene calls are TRBV7-7 and TRBJ2-5, with 7 nucleotides matching TRBD2. The CDR3 length is 15 residues. J was trimmed by 1 base and V by 2 bases; bases with no gene match: 4. Germline V CDR1 and CDR2: SSHAT, FNYEAQ (reference sequence). CDR3 DNA sequence: TGTGCCAGCAGCTTATCTGCGGGAGCCCAAGAGACCCAGTACTTC. It translates to CASSLSAGAQETQYF.

Worth noting for this clone: The junction departs from the called germline gene at one end, perhaps through a read error. The rearrangement joins TRBV13 to TRBJ2-1; D not certain. This CDR3 comprises 16 residues. The germline V gene encodes CDR1 PRHDT and CDR2 FYEKMQ (reference sequence). CDR3 residues: CATSFPPGGSYNEQFF. CDR3 bases: TGTGCCACCAGCTTCCCCCCGGGTGGGTCCTACAATGAGCAGTTCTTC.

The rearrangement links TRBV6-5 to TRBJ1-1, with 10 positions matching TRBD1. Germline CDR1 and CDR2: MNHEY and SVGAGI. The CDR3 sequence is 14 residues long. The J segment lost 0 bases and the V segment lost 6 bases, leaving 1 base of the junction unmatched. CDR3 region: CASRGQGLNTEAFF. The CDR3 DNA sequence: TGTGCCAGCAGGGGACAGGGGTTGAACACTGAAGCTTTCTTT.

The V call is TRBV30, the J call TRBJ2-5; 12 positions match TRBD2. The J call is doubtful: the DNA matches TRBJ2-7 better. The CDR3 extends over 21 amino acids. Germline V lookup: CDR1 GTSNPN, CDR2 SVGIG (reference sequence). The CDR3 loop reads CAWSVRQILLAGGPGVYEQYF. In DNA, the CDR3 is TGTGCCTGGAGTGTAAGGCAAATCCTACTAGCGGGAGGCCCTGGGGTCTACGAGCAGTACTTC.

The V call is TRBV6-5, the J call TRBJ2-7; D unclear. CDR1 is MNHEY and CDR2 is SVGAGI in the germline V gene. Trimming removed 10 bases at V and 3 bases at J, with 10 bases between. CDR3 length: 11 residues. The CDR3 nucleotides are TGTGCCACCGTACAGAACTACGAGCAGTACTTC. As protein: CATVQNYEQYF.

This chain links TRBV29-1 with TRBJ2-2; D is undetermined. This CDR3 has 13 residues. The germline V and J ends were trimmed by 4 bases and 1 base, with 7 bases remaining between them. Germline CDR1 reads SQVTM; CDR2 reads ANQGSEA. CDR3 residues: CSVAWQNTGELFF. CDR3 nucleotides: TGCAGCGTTGCCTGGCAGAACACCGGGGAGCTGTTTTTT.

The chain is built from TRBV7-9 and TRBJ2-3; 7 nucleotides agree with TRBD2. CDR3 length equals 16 residues. The germline gives CDR1 SEHNR, CDR2 FQNEAQ (reference sequence). J lost 4 bases, V lost 4 bases, and 11 bases had no gene match. The CDR3 spells CASSSTTSGGADTQYF. DNA of the CDR3: TGTGCCAGCAGCTCAACCACCTCTGGGGGGGCAGATACGCAGTATTTT.

This chain joins TRBV5-6 and TRBJ2-7, with a tentative D call TRBD1 (6 bases). The CDR3 totals 13 residues. The V and J ends lost 9 bases and 1 base respectively, with 14 bases between them. In germline, CDR1 is SGHDT, CDR2 YYEEEE. The CDR3 sequence: CATSSQGSYEQYF. The CDR3 nucleotides read TGTGCCACCAGTTCGCAGGGGTCCTACGAGCAGTACTTC.

The chain uses TRBV28 and TRBJ2-2; 7 bases line up with TRBD2. Germline V gene sequence: CDR1 MDHEN, CDR2 SYDVKM. The V segment lost 2 bases and the J segment 6 bases; nucleotides outside the gene matches: 15. The CDR3 consists of 18 residues. CDR3 region: CASSLLGPGPGGSGELFF. CDR3 nucleotide sequence: TGTGCCAGCAGTTTACTCGGCCCGGGACCCGGGGGGTCCGGGGAGCTGTTTTTT. Variable domain in full (rest from reference TRBV28 and TRBJ2-2): DVKVTQSSRYLVKRTGEKVFLECVQDMDHENMFWYRQDPGLGLRLIYFSYDVKMKEKGDIPEGYSVSREKKERFSLILESASTNQTSMYLCASSLLGPGPGGSGELFFGEGSRLTVL.

The chain carries TRBV29-1 and TRBJ2-7; TRBD1 aligns across 9 bases. The V gene end was trimmed by 6 bases and the J gene end by 2 bases; junction bases not matched to a gene: 5. Germline-derived CDR1 and CDR2 are SQVTM and ANQGSEA. The CDR3 has 13 amino acids. Here the CDR3 DNA reads TGCAGCGTAAAGGACAGGGGACCCTACGAGCAGTACTTC. Encoded protein: CSVKDRGPYEQYF.

J is TRBJ2-3 and V is TRBV9; possibly TRBD2 for D (5 bases). V was pared by 0 bases and J by 5 bases, with 13 bases between. Germline CDR1 reads SGDLS; CDR2 reads YYNGEE. The length of the CDR3 is 15 residues. The CDR3: CASSVERGSGDTQYF. CDR3 nucleotide sequence: TGTGCCAGCAGCGTAGAGCGCGGGTCGGGAGATACGCAGTATTTT.

The chain is built from TRBV4-2 and TRBJ2-4, with D maybe TRBD1 (6 bases). The germline V gene has CDR1 LGHNA and CDR2 YNFKEQ. V lost 2 bases and J 2 bases, leaving 13 bases between the germline ends. The CDR3 runs to 16 residues. The chain's CDR3 is CASSQWPRGSKNIQYF. In DNA form, the CDR3 reads TGTGCCAGCAGCCAATGGCCCAGGGGATCCAAAAACATTCAGTACTTC.

The chain couples TRBV6-5 to TRBJ1-1; D is uncertain. The CDR3 spans 13 residues. Germline lookup yields CDR1 MNHEY and CDR2 SVGAGI. Trimming stripped 8 bases from V and 11 bases from J, with 21 bases between. CDR3 nucleotides: TGTGCCAGCCGCCCCGGGTTAGCCCTGTGGGCTTTCTTT. Amino acids: CASRPGLALWAFF.